These T cell receptor beta chains were read from a single sample in a study of CD8+ T cells in alopecia areata. The method was immunoSEQ multiplex PCR; TCRdb's version includes in-frame clones alone and lacks a portion of them. This sample has 120,000 to 150,000 clones; approximately 56% occur once, and the top ten carry 36%. The sample comprised CD8+ T cells sorted from blood. These receptors all stem from a human donor in good health. Each CDR3 is given with its conserved first and last residue. The order of the fields is D gene, V gene, J gene, clone size, CDR3 DNA, CDR3 protein. The D gene is left open where the match is weak. Clone size is not always given. Where it is, it says once, few, many or a class for expanded clones.

-	TRBV19	TRBJ2-7	-	TGTGCCAGTAGCATTGACAGACGGCAGTACTTC	CASSIDRRQYF
-	TRBV30	TRBJ1-1	-	TGTGCCTGGAGAAAATTCCAGACCACTGAAGCTTTCTTT	CAWRKFQTTEAFF
-	TRBV27	TRBJ2-1	-	TGTGCCAGCAGTTTATCCACGTGGAATGAGCAGTTCTTC	CASSLSTWNEQFF
-	TRBV5-6	TRBJ2-7	few	TGTGCCAGCAGCTTGGCCAACGAGCAGTACTTC	CASSLANEQYF
-	TRBV29-1	TRBJ2-7	few	TGCAGCGTTGAAACAGCGTCCTACGAGCAGTACTTC	CSVETASYEQYF
-	TRBV9	TRBJ1-5	-	TGTGCCAGCAGCGTAGGCGGGAATAGCAATCAGCCCCAGCATTTT	CASSVGGNSNQPQHF
TRBD2	TRBV25-1	TRBJ2-7	-	TGTGCCAGCAATGGCGGGAGCGACGAGCAGTACTTC	CASNGGSDEQYF
-	TRBV30	TRBJ2-6	-	TGTGCCTGGAGTTCCCCTGCGGCTGGGGCCAACGTCCTGACTTTC	CAWSSPAAGANVLTF
TRBD2	TRBV29-1	TRBJ2-1	-	TGCAGCGTGGGGACTAGCGGGACCTACAATGAGCAGTTCTTC	CSVGTSGTYNEQFF
TRBD1	TRBV5-1	TRBJ2-3	-	TGCGCCAGCAGCTTGGAGACAGGGGCCCCAGATACGCAGTATTTT	CASSLETGAPDTQYF
-	TRBV5-6	TRBJ2-7	-	TGTGCCAGCAGCTTGGCCCCCTACGAGCAGTACTTC	CASSLAPYEQYF
TRBD2	TRBV7-9	TRBJ2-7	-	TGTGCCAGCAGCCCTAGGGACTACTCCTACGAGCAGTACTTC	CASSPRDYSYEQYF
-	TRBV27	TRBJ1-5	-	TGTGCCAGCCGGGATGGGCTCAATCAGCCCCAGCATTTT	CASRDGLNQPQHF